This entry is about one T cell receptor beta chain. No antigen is known for it. There are no base qualities to consult, and no much larger clone falls within one base. TCRalpha and TCRbeta libraries were amplified in separate semi-nested PCR reactions using Advantage 2 and reverse primers located in the TRAC or TRBC constant regions. First-strand cDNA synthesis used between roughly 3 and 550 ng of total RNA. The TCR cDNA libraries were generated by 5'-RACE using the SMARTer PCR cDNA Synthesis kit, with a poly-dT primer driving first-strand synthesis. Sample-specific 5-nucleotide barcodes were carried by the semi-nested constant-region reverse primers, and the resulting products were cleaned using the Zymo DNA Clean and Concentrator-5 kit. Up to ten barcoded samples were pooled, ligated to Illumina adaptors and sequenced on an Illumina MiSeq as 2 x 150 bp paired-end reads. The published analysis was carried out like this. Demultiplexed reads were aligned with BLAT to a custom library of all human TRAV, TRAJ, TRBV, TRBD and TRBJ combinations from IMGT. The best BLAT hits were picked using pslCDnaFilter (-maxAligns=1, -ignoreIntrons), and custom Perl scripts were used to calculate clonotype frequencies. TCRdb ran its own pipeline on the public reads, namely fastp trimming at Q25 and MiXCR clone calling, and kept in-frame beta chains. Entries are consolidated by CDR3 protein sequence, retaining the most common genes and DNA. The V and J calls, along with clone size, are taken from TCRdb and not from the paper's own processing. The sample table holds about ten distinct CDR3 sequences.

This specimen comes from a study of T cells generated in artificial thymic organoids (dated by TCRdb to the late 2010s). About the full investigation: The study compared the TCR alpha and beta CDR3 repertoires of CD8 single positive T cells derived from in vitro artificial thymic organoids against those of naive CD8 T cells from thymus and peripheral blood. Displayed repertoire sequencing data were described as representative of three independent experiments. Broader findings and caveats from the paper: Organoid-derived CD8 single positive T cells showed physiological TCR clonotype diversity comparable to thymic and blood naive CD8 T cells.

CDR1 is given as SGHDN and CDR2 as FVKESK, both from the germline V gene. CDR3 length: 21 amino acids, cysteine to phenylalanine. Of all the DNA, just the CDR3 is kept, 63 bases in frame from base 1. V and J lose 4 bases and 0 bases, and a span of 29 bases separates them. Non-mobilized peripheral blood was collected from healthy adult donors. Primary CD8+ T cells were enriched by magnetic beads using the Miltenyi CD8+ T cell Isolation Kit. Prior to RNA extraction, naive CD8 T cells from blood were isolated by FACS sorting as CD3+TCRalphabeta+CD8+CD45RO-CCR7+ cells. For each sample, the RNeasy Micro kit was used to purify total RNA from roughly 40,000 to 200,000 sorted cells, and RNA quality was checked on an Agilent RNA 6000 Nano chip.

The chain uses TRBV14 and TRBJ2-3, with the D segment identity uncertain. The TCR was taken from a human donor who gave cord blood stem cells for thymic organoid culture, a cardiac surgery patient who gave postnatal thymus, or a blood donor (not recorded which). This table probably holds off-target reads from a library built for another chain. The sample comprised naive CD8+ T cells from blood. The label giving this sample's cell subset or site can be read as: CD3+TCRalphabeta+CD8SP T cells; for blood, CD45RO-CCR7+ naive CD8+ T cells. The CDR3 corresponds to CASSPTFNSPLQAVSTDTQYF. The nucleotide sequence reads TGTGCCAGCAGCCCGACCTTTAATTCACCCCTCCAGGCTGTGAGCACAGATACGCAGTATTTT.